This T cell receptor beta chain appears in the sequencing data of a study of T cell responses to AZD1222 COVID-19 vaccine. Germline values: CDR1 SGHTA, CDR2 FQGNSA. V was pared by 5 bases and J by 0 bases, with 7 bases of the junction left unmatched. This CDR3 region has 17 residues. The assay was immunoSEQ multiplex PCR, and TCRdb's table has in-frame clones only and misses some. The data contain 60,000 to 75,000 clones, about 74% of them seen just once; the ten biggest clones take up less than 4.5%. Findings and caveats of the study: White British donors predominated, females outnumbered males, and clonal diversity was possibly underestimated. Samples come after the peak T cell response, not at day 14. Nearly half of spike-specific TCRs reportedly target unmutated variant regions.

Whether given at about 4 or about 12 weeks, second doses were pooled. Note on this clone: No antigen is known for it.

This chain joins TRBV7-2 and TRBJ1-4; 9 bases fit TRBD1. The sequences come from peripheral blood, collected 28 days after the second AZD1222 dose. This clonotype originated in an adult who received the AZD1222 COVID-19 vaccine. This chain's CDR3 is CASSPRTGAATNEKLFF. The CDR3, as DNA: TGTGCCAGCAGCCCCCGGACAGGGGCGGCAACTAATGAAAAACTGTTTTTT.